This T cell receptor (beta chain) was obtained from a study of CD8+CD57+ T cells in acquired aplastic anemia. The wider study: An average of about 3.4 ug of DNA was obtained from sorted CD4+ and CD8+ cells. CD4+ reads averaged approximately 11 million in healthy donors. Study-wide findings and caveats: It was found that some 31 CD8+ CDR3 sequences were shared between patients and controls. No significant difference in CD8+ Simpson's diversity was found between patients and controls.

Genomic DNA was employed as the template in profiling TCR beta VDJ and CDR3. TCRdb re-called the reads through MiXCR, storing one row per CDR3 protein. The repertoire consists of 190,000 or so distinct CDR3 sequences, with approximately 60% occurring once and the leading ten covering approximately 32%. In regard to this clonotype: Its specificity is not known.

The V gene end was trimmed by 10 bases and the J gene end by 10 bases; junction bases not matched to a gene: 13. CDR1 is ENHRY and CDR2 is SYGVKD in the germline V gene. CDR3 length equals 14 residues. Source material: sorted CD4+, CD8+, or CD8+CD57+ T cells (not recorded which) from PBMCs. This chain joins TRBV10-3 and TRBJ1-6; TRBD1 aligns across 7 bases. This TCR came from a human donor in good health. The CDR3 loop is CATGTEVSGSPLHF. Here the CDR3 DNA reads TGTGCCACCGGGACAGAAGTTTCGGGGTCACCCCTCCACTTT.